A single sample gave rise to the 31 T cell receptor beta chains below, sequenced in a study of beta chain features in type 1 diabetes. cDNA synthesis used the whole RNA isolate, giving expressed TCRB sequences. Measured with immunoSEQ multiplex PCR; TCRdb has only the in-frame clones, and not every one. There are 970,000 or so clones in the sample; 17% occur only once, and around 0.02% lies in the top ten. The sequencing sample was made of naive CD4+ T cells from blood. The receptors stem from a young woman in good health.

This chain links TRBV5-4 with TRBJ2-2, with TRBD2 matching 14 bases. Germline V gene lookup returns CDR1 SGHNT and CDR2 YYREEE (reference sequence). With 4 bases clipped from V and 3 bases from J, the junction kept 5 bases outside the gene matches. CDR3 length: 17 amino acids. The CDR3 nucleotides are TGTGCCAGCAGCCGGGGACTAGCGGGAGCGTACACCGGGGAGCTGTTTTTT. It is translated as CASSRGLAGAYTGELFF.

Notes on this clone: Other DNA sequences in the same sample also yield this CDR3. This chain joins TRBV20-1 and TRBJ1-1, with D hard to call. Germline V gene data show CDR1 as DFQATT and CDR2 as SNEGSKA (reference sequence). The CDR3 sequence is 11 residues long. V was pared by 5 bases and J by 2 bases, with 6 bases between. The CDR3 here is CSAEGNTEAFF. For the CDR3, the DNA is TGCAGTGCTGAAGGTAACACTGAAGCTTTCTTT.

The chain employs TRBV7-9 and TRBJ1-3; unclear D gene. The length of the CDR3 is 15 residues. V shed 5 bases and J shed 2 bases, with 13 bases lying between them. The germline V gene has CDR1 SEHNR and CDR2 FQNEAQ (reference sequence). The CDR3: CASSPTAAPGNTIYF. Written as DNA, the CDR3 is TGTGCCAGCAGCCCCACCGCCGCGCCTGGAAACACCATATATTTT.

This clone was detected a few times. This chain connects TRBV7-8 to TRBJ2-7; 9 nucleotides align to TRBD1. V shed 1 base and J 0 bases; nucleotides not matched to a gene: 16. The CDR3 consists of 20 residues. Germline-derived CDR1 and CDR2 are SGHVS and FQNEAQ. CDR3 protein: CASSLVGGTGRWRASYEQYF. The CDR3, as DNA: TGTGCCAGCAGCTTAGTGGGCGGGACAGGGAGGTGGCGGGCCTCCTACGAGCAGTACTTC.

This clone came up a few times. This chain joins TRBV25-1 and TRBJ2-1; 7 bases match TRBD2. Germline V gene data show CDR1 as MGHDK and CDR2 as SYGVNS. The CDR3 contains 16 residues. V shed 3 bases and J 10 bases; nucleotides not matched to a gene: 15. DNA for the CDR3: TGTGCCAGCAGTGACCCGGGAGGACCCAAACCGGGGGAGCAGTTCTTC. Amino acid sequence: CASSDPGGPKPGEQFF.

V gene TRBV5-4 combines with J gene TRBJ2-1; no firm D call. From germline, CDR1 is SGHNT and CDR2 YYREEE (reference sequence). The CDR3 has 16 residues. V was pared by 1 base and J by 0 bases, with 11 bases between. The CDR3 loop is CASSLSGMGSYNEQFF. The CDR3 DNA reads as TGTGCCAGCAGCTTGAGTGGGATGGGCTCCTACAATGAGCAGTTCTTC.

In its sample, this clone was seen a few times. This rearrangement joins TRBV7-2 to TRBJ2-6, with D maybe TRBD2 (6 bases). The V and J ends lost 5 bases and 4 bases respectively, with 15 bases between them. There are 16 residues in the CDR3. Germline CDR1 is SGHTA and CDR2 is FQGNSA. CDR3 loop: CASSPGSVTGANVLTF. The CDR3 DNA reads TGTGCCAGCAGCCCCGGGAGTGTGACCGGGGCCAACGTCCTGACTTTC. The full variable domain, rest sourced from reference TRBV7-2 and TRBJ2-6, is GAGVSQSPSNKVTEKGKDVELRCDPISGHTALYWYRQSLGQGLEFLIYFQGNSAPDKSGLPSDRFSAERTGGSVSTLTIQRTQQEDSAVYLCASSPGSVTGANVLTFGAGSRLTVL.

The chain carries TRBV10-3 and TRBJ2-2, with D possibly TRBD1 on 6 matching bases. Germline CDR1 reads ENHRY; CDR2 reads SYGVKD. The CDR3 runs 15 residues. V was shortened by 6 bases and J by 1 base, with 12 bases between the two germline ends. The CDR3 loop reads CAIRSQGLNTGELFF. The CDR3 DNA reads as TGTGCCATCAGGTCACAGGGTTTGAACACCGGGGAGCTGTTTTTT.

About this clone itself: The same CDR3 arises from other DNA sequences in this sample as well. The V and J genes are TRBV20-1 and TRBJ2-5; no clear D. Deletions cut 3 bases from V and 2 bases from J, with 4 bases between. The CDR3 sequence is 11 residues long. Germline values: CDR1 DFQATT, CDR2 SNEGSKA (reference sequence). CDR3 amino acids: CSASLQETQYF. CDR3 nucleotides: TGCAGTGCTAGCTTACAAGAGACCCAGTACTTC.

In its sample, this clone was seen a few times. The genes are TRBV4-2 and TRBJ1-4; D is unclear. Germline lookup yields CDR1 LGHNA and CDR2 YNFKEQ. Trimming took 1 base from V and 8 from J, leaving 20 bases between them. The CDR3 runs 17 residues. The CDR3 protein is CASSQATWRSGVEKLFF. CDR3 bases: TGTGCCAGCAGCCAAGCCACCTGGAGATCCGGAGTCGAAAAACTGTTTTTT.

This clone came up a few times. The rearrangement links TRBV5-4 to TRBJ2-3; no definite D call. The CDR3 is 12 amino acids. Germline CDR1 and CDR2: SGHNT and YYREEE (reference sequence). Trimming pared 2 bases from V and 8 bases from J, leaving 9 bases between. For the CDR3, the DNA is TGTGCCAGCAGCTTCGGTCCCCGTACGCAGTATTTT. Translation: CASSFGPRTQYF.

This clone was observed a few times. The chain employs TRBV15 and TRBJ1-2, with D unresolved. Trimming cost V 0 bases and J 3 bases, with 8 bases left between them. The CDR3 extends over 14 amino acids. Per the germline V gene, CDR1 is LNHNV and CDR2 is YYDKDF (reference sequence). CDR3 nucleotide sequence: TGTGCCACCAGCAGAGATCGGACCGACTATGGCTACACCTTC. Protein sequence: CATSRDRTDYGYTF. Together with reference TRBV15 and TRBJ1-2, the CDR3 gives the full variable domain: DAMVIQNPRYQVTQFGKPVTLSCSQTLNHNVMYWYQQKSSQAPKLLFHYYDKDFNNEADTPDNFQSRRPNTSFCFLDIRSPGLGDTAMYLCATSRDRTDYGYTFGSGTRLTVV.

V is TRBV7-9 and J is TRBJ2-6; D gene unclear. Trimming removed 3 bases at V and 0 bases at J, with 6 bases between. This CDR3 has 15 residues. Looked up from germline, CDR1 is SEHNR and CDR2 is FQNEAQ (reference sequence). In nucleotides, the CDR3 is TGTGCCAGCAGCTTGTTTTCCTCTGGGGCCAACGTCCTGACTTTC. It yields the protein CASSLFSSGANVLTF.

This clone turned up a few times. V gene TRBV5-1 combines with J gene TRBJ2-6; no clear D gene. The CDR3 runs 16 residues. The V gene's germline CDR1 is SGHRS and CDR2 YFSETQ. V was trimmed by 0 bases and J by 0 bases, leaving 7 bases between them. The CDR3 loop is CASSLAPGSGANVLTF. The CDR3 DNA follows: TGCGCCAGCAGCTTGGCCCCCGGCTCTGGGGCCAACGTCCTGACTTTC.

The rearrangement links TRBV28 to TRBJ2-7; D unresolved. Germline assignment: CDR1 MDHEN and CDR2 SYDVKM. There are 12 residues in the CDR3. V shed 10 bases and J shed 2 bases, with 12 bases lying between them. The CDR3 DNA sequence: TGTGCCACCACATCGGTGGCCTACGAGCAGTACTTC. Amino acid sequence: CATTSVAYEQYF.

This sequence joins TRBV5-4 and TRBJ2-5; 12 bases map to TRBD2. Germline V CDR1 and CDR2: SGHNT, YYREEE (reference sequence). V lost 5 bases, J lost 5 bases, and 7 bases stayed unmatched. The CDR3 runs to 15 residues. For the CDR3, the DNA is TGTGCCAGCAGTTTTGGACTAGCGGGATGGGAGACCCAGTACTTC. This codes for CASSFGLAGWETQYF.

The chain joins TRBV5-5 to TRBJ2-7; no firm D call. This CDR3 contains 13 residues. Per germline, CDR1 SGHKS and CDR2 YYEKEE (reference sequence). Between the trimmed V and J ends, which lost 0 bases and 9 bases, there was a span of 13 bases. The CDR3 sequence: CASSLDNWVGQYF. The CDR3 region has the DNA TGTGCCAGCAGCTTGGATAACTGGGTGGGGCAGTACTTC.

This clone was detected only a few times. This rearrangement joins TRBV5-4 to TRBJ2-2; D is perhaps TRBD1 or TRBD2 (5 bases each). Germline-derived CDR1 and CDR2 are SGHNT and YYREEE (reference sequence). The CDR3 length is 14 residues. The germline V and J ends were trimmed by 4 bases and 7 bases, with 14 bases remaining between them. DNA of the CDR3: TGTGCCAGCAGCCCGCCCTGGGGGAGCGGGGAGCTGTTTTTT. It translates to CASSPPWGSGELFF.

J is TRBJ1-2 and V is TRBV6-1; D unclear. V lost 8 bases, J lost 6 bases, and 7 bases lay in between. This CDR3 is built from 10 residues. Germline CDR1 is MNHNS and CDR2 is SASEGT. The CDR3, as DNA: TGTGCCAGCTATGGGGATGGCTACACCTTC. Protein sequence: CASYGDGYTF.

This chain joins TRBV28 and TRBJ2-2; D call uncertain. The CDR3 totals 15 residues. Deletions cut 4 bases from V and 5 bases from J, with 14 bases between. Germline V CDR1 and CDR2: MDHEN, SYDVKM. DNA for the CDR3: TGTGCCAGCAGTTGGTTGTGGGATGCAACCGGGGAGCTGTTTTTT. Encoded protein: CASSWLWDATGELFF.

The J gene is TRBJ2-1, the V gene TRBV10-3, with 9 nucleotides matching TRBD1. The CDR3 is made up of 13 amino acids. Trimming cost V 4 bases and J 5 bases; bases outside gene matches: 0. The germline CDR1 and CDR2 sequences are ENHRY and SYGVKD. CDR3 sequence: CAISGTGDNEQFF. DNA for the CDR3: TGTGCCATCAGTGGGACAGGGGACAATGAGCAGTTCTTC.

The chain joins TRBV28 to TRBJ2-1; 10 nucleotides line up with TRBD1. V dropped 4 bases and J dropped 4; count of bases not matched to a gene: 4. Germline V lookup: CDR1 MDHEN, CDR2 SYDVKM. This CDR3 is built from 15 residues. This CDR3 reads CASSSGTGEYNEQFF. The CDR3 DNA sequence: TGTGCCAGCAGTTCCGGGACAGGGGAATACAATGAGCAGTTCTTC.

There are a few counts of this clone. The genes are TRBV7-2 and TRBJ2-7, with 13 bases identical to TRBD2. The germline V gene encodes CDR1 SGHTA and CDR2 FQGNSA. This CDR3 has 14 residues. Unmatched junction bases numbered 1, after V lost 3 bases and J lost 5 bases. The CDR3: CASSFGTSGNEQYF. The CDR3 bases are TGTGCCAGCAGCTTTGGGACTAGCGGGAACGAGCAGTACTTC.

The chain is built from TRBV5-6 and TRBJ1-6, with D unresolved. The V gene's germline CDR1 is SGHDT and CDR2 YYEEEE. V was cut by 0 bases and J by 7 bases, with 8 bases left in between. The CDR3 runs to 14 residues. The CDR3 bases are TGTGCCAGCAGCTTGGCGGGCATCAATTCACCCCTCCACTTT. This encodes CASSLAGINSPLHF. Complete variable domain (other parts from reference TRBV5-6 and TRBJ1-6): DAGVTQSPTHLIKTRGQQVTLRCSPKSGHDTVSWYQQALGQGPQFIFQYYEEEERQRGNFPDRFSGHQFPNYSSELNVNALLLGDSALYLCASSLAGINSPLHFGNGTRLTVT.

The chain recombines TRBV28 with TRBJ2-7; TRBD1 aligns across 7 bases. V lost 7 bases and J lost 1; bases outside the gene matches: 10. This CDR3 is built from 15 residues. Germline V gene sequence: CDR1 MDHEN, CDR2 SYDVKM. The CDR3 region is CASTSGGQVSYEQYF. In DNA form, the CDR3 reads TGTGCCAGCACCTCCGGTGGACAGGTGTCCTACGAGCAGTACTTC.

The chain couples TRBV11-2 to TRBJ2-7; D might be TRBD2 (5 bases). V lost 1 base and J 9 bases, leaving 19 bases between the germline ends. Germline V gives CDR1 SGHAT, CDR2 FQNNGV. The CDR3 length is 15 residues. CDR3 region: CASSLGPRGGSGQYF. CDR3 sequence (DNA): TGTGCCAGCAGCTTAGGACCCCGAGGTGGGAGCGGGCAGTACTTC.

The rearrangement uses TRBV4-2 and TRBJ1-1; D is uncertain. Germline-derived CDR1 and CDR2 are LGHNA and YNFKEQ. This CDR3 comprises 16 residues. The V end was cut by 1 base, the J end by 0 bases, with 12 bases between. In nucleotides, the CDR3 is TGTGCCAGCAGCCAAGCTTCGGTCCTAATGAACACTGAAGCTTTCTTT. Amino acid sequence: CASSQASVLMNTEAFF.

This clone was seen only a few times. The chain couples TRBV7-8 to TRBJ2-7, with 8 bases identical to TRBD2. The CDR3 contains 15 residues. Germline lookup yields CDR1 SGHVS and CDR2 FQNEAQ. The J segment lost 1 base and the V segment lost 5 bases, leaving 7 bases of the junction unmatched. The CDR3, as DNA: TGTGCCAGCAGCCTGACTAGCGTGACGTCCTACGAGCAGTACTTC. Encoded protein: CASSLTSVTSYEQYF. Supplemented by reference TRBV7-8 and TRBJ2-7, the full variable domain reads GAGVSQSPRYKVAKRGQDVALRCDPISGHVSLFWYQQALGQGPEFLTYFQNEAQLDKSGLPSDRFFAERPEGSVSTLKIQRTQQEDSAVYLCASSLTSVTSYEQYFGPGTRLTVT.

This clone came up a few times. Other DNA sequences in this specimen translate into the identical CDR3. This sequence joins TRBV5-1 and TRBJ2-5; no reliable D call. Trimming removed 3 bases at V and 1 base at J, with 4 bases between. Germline V gives CDR1 SGHRS, CDR2 YFSETQ. This CDR3 has 12 residues. CDR3 DNA: TGCGCCAGCAGCTCAACCCAAGAGACCCAGTACTTC. It encodes CASSSTQETQYF.

In this sample, this clone turned up a few times. V usage is TRBV16 and J usage is TRBJ1-2; D gene unclear. CDR1 and CDR2 (germline): KGHSY, FQNENV. The CDR3 totals 13 residues. V lost 1 base and J 8 bases, leaving 11 bases between the germline ends. Here the CDR3 DNA reads TGTGCCAGCAGCCAATTGAGGTCGGAAGGCTACACCTTC. Its translation is CASSQLRSEGYTF.

The rearrangement uses TRBV6-1 and TRBJ2-7; tentatively, D is TRBD1 (6 bases). This CDR3 is 15 amino acids long. CDR1 and CDR2 from the germline V gene are MNHNS and SASEGT. Between the trimmed V and J ends, which lost 7 bases and 3 bases, there was a span of 19 bases. CDR3 sequence: CASIRTANGVYEQYF. Here the CDR3 DNA reads TGTGCCAGCATTCGGACAGCGAATGGCGTCTACGAGCAGTACTTC.